This TCR beta chain was obtained from a study of shared clonotypes between healthy human individuals. The CDR3 extends over 11 amino acids. Trimming took off 8 bases at V and 6 bases at J, with 10 bases between the two ends. The V gene's germline CDR1 is MDHEN and CDR2 SYDVKM. Produced via immunoSEQ multiplex PCR; TCRdb's table is partial and in-frame only. The data show a few hundred thousand clones, approximately 79% seen once. V and J are TRBV28 and TRBJ1-2; the D is unclear. The sample comprised memory CD4+ T cells sorted from blood. This sample's subset: CD45RA-negative fraction. This clonotype originated in a young man in good health. Here the CDR3 reads CASGTVDGYTF. In DNA, the CDR3 is TGTGCCAGCGGAACAGTGGATGGCTACACCTTC.